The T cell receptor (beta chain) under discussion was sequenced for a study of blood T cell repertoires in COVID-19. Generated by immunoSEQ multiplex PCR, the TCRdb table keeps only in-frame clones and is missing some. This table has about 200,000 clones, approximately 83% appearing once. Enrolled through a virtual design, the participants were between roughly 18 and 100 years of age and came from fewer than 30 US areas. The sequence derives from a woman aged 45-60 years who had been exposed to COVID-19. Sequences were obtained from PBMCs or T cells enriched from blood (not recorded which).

The CDR3 is CASSLGQEAFF. The DNA for the CDR3 is TGTGCCAGCAGCCTCGGACAGGAAGCTTTCTTT. The V and J genes are TRBV3-1 (or the pseudogene TRBV3-2) and TRBJ1-1; D possibly corresponds to TRBD1 (6 bases). V was clipped by 4 bases and J by 8 bases, with 8 bases between them. CDR1 LGHDT and CDR2 YNNKEL come from the germline V gene (reference sequence). The CDR3 sequence is 11 residues long.